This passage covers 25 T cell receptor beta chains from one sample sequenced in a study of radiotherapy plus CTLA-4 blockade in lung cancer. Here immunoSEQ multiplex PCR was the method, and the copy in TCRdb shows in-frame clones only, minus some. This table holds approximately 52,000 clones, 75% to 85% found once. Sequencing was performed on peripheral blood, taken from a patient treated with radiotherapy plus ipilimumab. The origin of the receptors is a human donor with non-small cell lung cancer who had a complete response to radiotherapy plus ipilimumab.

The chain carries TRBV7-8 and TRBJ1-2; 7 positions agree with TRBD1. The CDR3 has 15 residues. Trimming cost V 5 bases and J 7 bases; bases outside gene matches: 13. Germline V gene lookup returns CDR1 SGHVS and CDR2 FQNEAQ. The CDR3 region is CASSKAGTEISGYTF. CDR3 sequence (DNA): TGTGCCAGCAGCAAAGCCGGGACAGAGATAAGTGGCTACACCTTC.

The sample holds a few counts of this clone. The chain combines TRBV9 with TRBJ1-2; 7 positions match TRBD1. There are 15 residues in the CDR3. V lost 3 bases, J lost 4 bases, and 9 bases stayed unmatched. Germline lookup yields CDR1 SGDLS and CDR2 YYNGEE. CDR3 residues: CASSDRMDRSYGYTF. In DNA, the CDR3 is TGTGCCAGCAGCGATAGAATGGACAGGTCCTATGGCTACACCTTC.

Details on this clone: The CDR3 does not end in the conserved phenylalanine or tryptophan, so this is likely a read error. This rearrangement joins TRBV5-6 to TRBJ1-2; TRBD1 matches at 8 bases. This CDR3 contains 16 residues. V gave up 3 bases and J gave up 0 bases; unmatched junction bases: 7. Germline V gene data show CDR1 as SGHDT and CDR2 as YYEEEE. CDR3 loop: CASSSAGQGPNYGYTL. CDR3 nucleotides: TGTGCCAGCAGCTCCGCTGGACAGGGACCTAACTATGGCTACACCCTC.

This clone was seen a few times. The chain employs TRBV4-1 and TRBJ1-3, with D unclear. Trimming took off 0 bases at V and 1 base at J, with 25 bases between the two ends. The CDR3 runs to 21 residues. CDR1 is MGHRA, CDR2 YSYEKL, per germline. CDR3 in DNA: TGCGCCAGCAGCCAAGACCCGCCGGGATCCGGCGGGGAGGTGTCTGGAAACACCATATATTTT. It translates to CASSQDPPGSGGEVSGNTIYF.

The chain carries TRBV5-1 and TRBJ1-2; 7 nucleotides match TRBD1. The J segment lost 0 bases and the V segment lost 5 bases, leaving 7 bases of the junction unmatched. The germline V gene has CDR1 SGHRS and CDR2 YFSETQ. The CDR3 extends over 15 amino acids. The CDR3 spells CASSKEDRTNYGYTF. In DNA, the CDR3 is TGCGCCAGCAGTAAAGAGGACAGGACTAACTATGGCTACACCTTC. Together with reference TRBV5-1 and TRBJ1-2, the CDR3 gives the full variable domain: KAGVTQTPRYLIKTRGQQVTLSCSPISGHRSVSWYQQTPGQGLQFLFEYFSETQRNKGNFPGRFSGRQFSNSRSEMNVSTLELGDSALYLCASSKEDRTNYGYTFGSGTRLTVV.

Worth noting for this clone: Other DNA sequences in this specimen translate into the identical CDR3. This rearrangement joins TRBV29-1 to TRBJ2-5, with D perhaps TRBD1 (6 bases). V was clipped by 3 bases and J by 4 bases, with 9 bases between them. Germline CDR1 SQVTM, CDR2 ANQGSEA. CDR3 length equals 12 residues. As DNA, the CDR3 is TGCAGCGTTGATCGAGGGGGAGAGACCCAGTACTTC. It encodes CSVDRGGETQYF.

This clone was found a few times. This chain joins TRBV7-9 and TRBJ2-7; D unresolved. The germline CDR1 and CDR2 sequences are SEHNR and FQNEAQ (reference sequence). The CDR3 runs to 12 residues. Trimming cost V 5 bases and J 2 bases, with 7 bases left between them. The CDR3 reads CASSITAYEQYF. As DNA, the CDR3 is TGTGCCAGCAGCATAACAGCCTACGAGCAGTACTTC. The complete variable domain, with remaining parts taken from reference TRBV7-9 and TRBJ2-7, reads DTGVSQNPRHKITKRGQNVTFRCDPISEHNRLYWYRQTLGQGPEFLTYFQNEAQLEKSRLLSDRFSAERPKGSFSTLEIQRTEQGDSAMYLCASSITAYEQYFGPGTRLTVT.

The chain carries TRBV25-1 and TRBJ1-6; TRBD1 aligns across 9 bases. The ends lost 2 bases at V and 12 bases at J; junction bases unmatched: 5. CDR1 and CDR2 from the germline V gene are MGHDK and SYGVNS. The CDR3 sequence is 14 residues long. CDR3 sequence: CASSEVTGGQPLHF. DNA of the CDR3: TGTGCCAGCAGTGAAGTGACAGGGGGTCAACCCCTCCACTTT.

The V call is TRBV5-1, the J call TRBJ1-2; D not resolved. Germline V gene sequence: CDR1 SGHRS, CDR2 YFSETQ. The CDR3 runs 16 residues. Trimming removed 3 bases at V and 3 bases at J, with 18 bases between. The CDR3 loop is CASSYYRFPRDYGYTF. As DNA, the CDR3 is TGCGCCAGCAGCTACTACCGGTTCCCTCGGGACTATGGCTACACCTTC.

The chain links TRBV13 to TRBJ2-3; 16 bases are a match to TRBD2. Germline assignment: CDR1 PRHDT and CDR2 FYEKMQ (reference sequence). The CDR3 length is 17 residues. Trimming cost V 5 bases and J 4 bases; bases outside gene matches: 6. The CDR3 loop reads CASSRPGTSGGADTQYF. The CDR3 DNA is TGTGCCAGCAGCCGTCCTGGGACTAGCGGGGGGGCAGATACGCAGTATTTT.

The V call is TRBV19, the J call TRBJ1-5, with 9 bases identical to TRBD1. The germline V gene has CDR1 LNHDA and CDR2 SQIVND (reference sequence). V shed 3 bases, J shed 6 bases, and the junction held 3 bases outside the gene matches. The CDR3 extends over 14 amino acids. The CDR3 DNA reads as TGTGCCAGTAGTATGGTGGGACAGGGTCAGCCCCAGCATTTT. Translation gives CASSMVGQGQPQHF.

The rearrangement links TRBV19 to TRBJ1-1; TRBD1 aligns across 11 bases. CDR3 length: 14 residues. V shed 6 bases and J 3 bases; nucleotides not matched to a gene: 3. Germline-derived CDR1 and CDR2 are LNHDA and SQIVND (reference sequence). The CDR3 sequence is CASRRTGGDTEAFF. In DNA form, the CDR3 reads TGTGCCAGTAGAAGGACAGGGGGCGACACTGAAGCTTTCTTT.

DNA for the CDR3: TGTGCCAGCTCACCAATACAGGCCGGACACGCTTTCTTT. Encoded protein: CASSPIQAGHAFF. This chain connects TRBV18 to TRBJ1-1; possibly TRBD1 for D (5 bases). The CDR3 totals 13 residues. Germline CDR1 and CDR2: KGHSH and LQKENI. Trimming shortened V by 2 bases and J by 11 bases, and 15 bases separated the two germline ends.

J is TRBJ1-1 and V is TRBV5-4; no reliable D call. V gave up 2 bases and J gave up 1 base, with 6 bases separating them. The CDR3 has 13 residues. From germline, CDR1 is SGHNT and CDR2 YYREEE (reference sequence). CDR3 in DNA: TGTGCCAGCAGCTTCGCAGGGAACACTGAAGCTTTCTTT. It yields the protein CASSFAGNTEAFF.

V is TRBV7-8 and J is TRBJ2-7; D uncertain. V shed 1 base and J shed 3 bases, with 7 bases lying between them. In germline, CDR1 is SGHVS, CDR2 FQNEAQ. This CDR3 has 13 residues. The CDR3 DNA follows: TGTGCCAGCAGCTTAGTGAGGATCTACGAGCAGTACTTC. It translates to CASSLVRIYEQYF.

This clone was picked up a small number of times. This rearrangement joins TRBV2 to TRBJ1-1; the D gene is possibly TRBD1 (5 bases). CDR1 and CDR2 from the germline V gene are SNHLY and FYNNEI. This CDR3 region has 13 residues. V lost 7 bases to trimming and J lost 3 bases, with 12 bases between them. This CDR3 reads CASTSKGYTEAFF. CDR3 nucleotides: TGTGCCAGCACCTCGAAGGGGTACACTGAAGCTTTCTTT.

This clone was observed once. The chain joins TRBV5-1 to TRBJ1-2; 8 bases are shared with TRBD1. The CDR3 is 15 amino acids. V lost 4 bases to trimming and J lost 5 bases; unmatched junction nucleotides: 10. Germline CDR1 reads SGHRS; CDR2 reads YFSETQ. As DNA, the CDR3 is TGCGCCAGCAGCCTACCGGGACAGGTTGAATATGGCTACACCTTC. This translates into CASSLPGQVEYGYTF.

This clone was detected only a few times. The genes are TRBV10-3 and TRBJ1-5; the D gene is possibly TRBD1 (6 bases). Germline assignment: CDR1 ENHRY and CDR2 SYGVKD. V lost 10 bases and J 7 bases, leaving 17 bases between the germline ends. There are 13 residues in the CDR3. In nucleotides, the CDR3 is TGTGCCACCCGCTTGTACAGGGACCAGCCCCAGCATTTT. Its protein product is CATRLYRDQPQHF.

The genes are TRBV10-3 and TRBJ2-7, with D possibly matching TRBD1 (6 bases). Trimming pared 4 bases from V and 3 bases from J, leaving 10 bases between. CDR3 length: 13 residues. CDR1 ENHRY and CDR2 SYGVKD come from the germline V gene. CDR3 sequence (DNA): TGTGCCATCAGTGGAACAGGGTTCTACGAGCAGTACGTC. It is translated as CAISGTGFYEQYV.

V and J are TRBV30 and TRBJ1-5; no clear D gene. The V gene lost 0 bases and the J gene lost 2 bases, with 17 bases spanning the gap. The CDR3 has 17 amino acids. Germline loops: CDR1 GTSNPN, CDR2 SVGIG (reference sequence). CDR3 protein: CAWSVHRGRVGNQPQHF. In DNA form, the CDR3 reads TGTGCCTGGAGTGTACATCGGGGAAGGGTTGGCAATCAGCCCCAGCATTTT.

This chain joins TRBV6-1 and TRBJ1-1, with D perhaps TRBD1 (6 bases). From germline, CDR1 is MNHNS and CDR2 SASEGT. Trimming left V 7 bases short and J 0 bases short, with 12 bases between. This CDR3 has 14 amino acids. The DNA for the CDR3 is TGTGCCAGCACCCAAACAGGGTTGAACACTGAAGCTTTCTTT. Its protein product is CASTQTGLNTEAFF.

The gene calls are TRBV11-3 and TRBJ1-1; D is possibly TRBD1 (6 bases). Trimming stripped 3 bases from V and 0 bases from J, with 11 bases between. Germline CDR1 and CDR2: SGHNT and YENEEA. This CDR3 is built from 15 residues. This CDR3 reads CASSFPQGMNTEAFF. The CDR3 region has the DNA TGTGCCAGCAGCTTCCCACAGGGCATGAACACTGAAGCTTTCTTT.

CDR3 in DNA: TGTGCCAGCAGTTACTTGCAGGATGAAAAACTGTTTTTT. Translating it yields CASSYLQDEKLFF. The rearrangement uses TRBV6-6 and TRBJ1-4, with D unresolved. In germline, CDR1 is MNHNY, CDR2 SVGAGI (reference sequence). Between the trimmed V and J ends, which lost 1 base and 6 bases, there was a span of 6 bases. The CDR3 is 13 amino acids.

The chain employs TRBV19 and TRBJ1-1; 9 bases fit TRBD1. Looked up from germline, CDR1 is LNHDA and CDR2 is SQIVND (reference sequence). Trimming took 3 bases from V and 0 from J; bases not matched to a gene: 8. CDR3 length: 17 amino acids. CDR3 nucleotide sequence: TGTGCCAGTAGTATGAGGGACAGGGAGTTCATGAACACTGAAGCTTTCTTT. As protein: CASSMRDREFMNTEAFF.

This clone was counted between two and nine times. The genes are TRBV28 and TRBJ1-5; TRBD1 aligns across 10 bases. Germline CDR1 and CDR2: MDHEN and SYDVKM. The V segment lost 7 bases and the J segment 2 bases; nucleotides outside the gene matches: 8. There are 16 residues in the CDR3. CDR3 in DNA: TGTGCCAGCACCAGGACAGGGGGTTGGGGCAATCAGCCCCAGCATTTT. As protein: CASTRTGGWGNQPQHF.